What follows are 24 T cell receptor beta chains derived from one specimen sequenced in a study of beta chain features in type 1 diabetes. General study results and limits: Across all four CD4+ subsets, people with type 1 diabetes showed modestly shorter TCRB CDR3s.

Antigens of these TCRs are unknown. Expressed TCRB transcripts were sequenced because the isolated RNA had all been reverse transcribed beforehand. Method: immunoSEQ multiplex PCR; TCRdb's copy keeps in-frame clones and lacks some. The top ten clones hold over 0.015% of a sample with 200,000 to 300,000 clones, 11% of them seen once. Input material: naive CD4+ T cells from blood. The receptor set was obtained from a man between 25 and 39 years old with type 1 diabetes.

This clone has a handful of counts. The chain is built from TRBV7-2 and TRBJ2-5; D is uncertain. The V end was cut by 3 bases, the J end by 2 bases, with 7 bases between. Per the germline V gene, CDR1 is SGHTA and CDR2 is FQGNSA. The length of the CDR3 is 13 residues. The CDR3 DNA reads TGTGCCAGCAGCTTTAACAGACAAGAGACCCAGTACTTC. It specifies CASSFNRQETQYF.

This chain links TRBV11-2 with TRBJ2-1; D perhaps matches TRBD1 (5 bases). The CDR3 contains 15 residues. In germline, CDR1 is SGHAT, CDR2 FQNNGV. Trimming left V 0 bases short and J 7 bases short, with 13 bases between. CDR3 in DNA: TGTGCCAGCAGCTTAGATCAGGGCAGGTGGAATGAGCAGTTCTTC. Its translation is CASSLDQGRWNEQFF.

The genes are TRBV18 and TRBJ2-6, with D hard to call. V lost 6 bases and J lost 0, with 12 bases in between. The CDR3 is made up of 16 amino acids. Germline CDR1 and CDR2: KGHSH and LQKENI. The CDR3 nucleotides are TGTGCCAGCTCTCCCATTGACATCTCTGGGGCCAACGTCCTGACTTTC. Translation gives CASSPIDISGANVLTF.

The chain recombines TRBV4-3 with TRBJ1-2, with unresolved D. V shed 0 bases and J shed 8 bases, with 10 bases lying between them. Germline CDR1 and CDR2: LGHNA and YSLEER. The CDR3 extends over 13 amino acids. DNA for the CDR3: TGCGCCAGCAGCCAAGATGAGGCCCTCGGCTACACCTTC. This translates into CASSQDEALGYTF.

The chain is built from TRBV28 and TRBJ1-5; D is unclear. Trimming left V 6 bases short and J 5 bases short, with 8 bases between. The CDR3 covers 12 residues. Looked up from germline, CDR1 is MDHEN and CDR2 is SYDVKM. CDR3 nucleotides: TGTGCCAGCAGCCTCCCCCATCAGCCCCAGCATTTT. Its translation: CASSLPHQPQHF. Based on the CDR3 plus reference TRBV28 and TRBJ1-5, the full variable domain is DVKVTQSSRYLVKRTGEKVFLECVQDMDHENMFWYRQDPGLGLRLIYFSYDVKMKEKGDIPEGYSVSREKKERFSLILESASTNQTSMYLCASSLPHQPQHFGDGTRLSIL.

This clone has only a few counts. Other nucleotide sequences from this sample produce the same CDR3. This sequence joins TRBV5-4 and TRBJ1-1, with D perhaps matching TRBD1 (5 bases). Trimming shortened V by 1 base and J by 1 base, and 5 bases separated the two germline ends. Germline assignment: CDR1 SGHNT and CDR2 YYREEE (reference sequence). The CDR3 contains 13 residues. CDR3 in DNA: TGTGCCAGCAGCTTGCAGGGGAACACTGAAGCTTTCTTT. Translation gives CASSLQGNTEAFF.

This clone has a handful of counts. The CDR3 sequence: CASNRPGSEAFF. The CDR3, as DNA: TGTGCCAGCAACCGCCCGGGTTCTGAAGCTTTCTTT. This sequence joins TRBV2 and TRBJ1-1; no clear D. From germline, CDR1 is SNHLY and CDR2 FYNNEI. The ends were cut back, 7 bases at V and 6 bases at J, with 12 bases in the middle. The CDR3 length is 12 residues.

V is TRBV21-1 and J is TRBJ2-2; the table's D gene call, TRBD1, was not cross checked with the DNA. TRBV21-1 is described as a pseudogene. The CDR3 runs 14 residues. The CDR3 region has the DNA TGTGCCAGCAGCAGGGACAGGTCTACCGGGGAGCTGTTTTTT. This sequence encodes CASSRDRSTGELFF.

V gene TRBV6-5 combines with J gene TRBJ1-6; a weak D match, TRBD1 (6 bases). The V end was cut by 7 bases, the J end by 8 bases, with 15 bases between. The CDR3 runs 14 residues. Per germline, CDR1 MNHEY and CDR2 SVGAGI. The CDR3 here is CASTTQGIDSPLHF. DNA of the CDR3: TGTGCCAGCACCACACAGGGTATAGATTCACCCCTCCACTTT.

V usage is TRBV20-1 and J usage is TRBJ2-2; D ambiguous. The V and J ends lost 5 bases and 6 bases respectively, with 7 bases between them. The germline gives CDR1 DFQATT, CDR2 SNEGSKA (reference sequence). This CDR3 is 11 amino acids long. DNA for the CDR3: TGCAGTGCTCCCGGTCCCGGGGAGCTGTTTTTT. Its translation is CSAPGPGELFF.

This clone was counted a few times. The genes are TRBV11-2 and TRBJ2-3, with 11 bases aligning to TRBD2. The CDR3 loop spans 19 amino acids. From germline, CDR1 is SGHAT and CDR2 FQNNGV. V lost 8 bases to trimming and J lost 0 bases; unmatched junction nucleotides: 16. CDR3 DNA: TGTGCCAGCCGACGGGGTAGCGGGGGGGCGAGCCCTAGCACAGATACGCAGTATTTT. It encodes CASRRGSGGASPSTDTQYF. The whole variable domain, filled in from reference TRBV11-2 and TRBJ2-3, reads EAGVAQSPRYKIIEKRQSVAFWCNPISGHATLYWYQQILGQGPKLLIQFQNNGVVDDSQLPKDRFSAERLKGVDSTLKIQPAKLEDSAVYLCASRRGSGGASPSTDTQYFGPGTRLTVL.

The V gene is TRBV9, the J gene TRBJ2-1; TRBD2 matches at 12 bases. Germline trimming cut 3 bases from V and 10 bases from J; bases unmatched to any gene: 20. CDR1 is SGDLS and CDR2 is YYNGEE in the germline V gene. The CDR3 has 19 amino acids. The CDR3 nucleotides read TGTGCCAGCAGCGCCGGACTAGCGGGGTCGCGGGCTAGGGGAGGCGAGCAGTTCTTC. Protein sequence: CASSAGLAGSRARGGEQFF.

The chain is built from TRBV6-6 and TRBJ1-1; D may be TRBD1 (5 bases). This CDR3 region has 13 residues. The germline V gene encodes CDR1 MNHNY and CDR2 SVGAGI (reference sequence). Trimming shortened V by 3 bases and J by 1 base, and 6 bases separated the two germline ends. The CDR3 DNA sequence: TGTGCCAGCAGTTATACAGGGAACACTGAAGCTTTCTTT. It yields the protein CASSYTGNTEAFF.

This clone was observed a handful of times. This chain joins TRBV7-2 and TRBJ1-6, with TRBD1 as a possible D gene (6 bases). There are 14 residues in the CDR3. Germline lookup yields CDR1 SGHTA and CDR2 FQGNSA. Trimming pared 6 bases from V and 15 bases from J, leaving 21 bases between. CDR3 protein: CASSPRGRNSVLHF. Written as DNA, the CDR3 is TGTGCCAGCAGTCCCAGGGGTCGTAATTCAGTCCTCCACTTT.

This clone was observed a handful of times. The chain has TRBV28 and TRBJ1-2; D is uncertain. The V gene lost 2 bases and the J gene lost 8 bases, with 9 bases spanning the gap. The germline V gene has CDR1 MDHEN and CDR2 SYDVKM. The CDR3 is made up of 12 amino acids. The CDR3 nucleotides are TGTGCCAGCAGTTTAATTTCCGGGGGCTACACCTTC. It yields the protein CASSLISGGYTF.

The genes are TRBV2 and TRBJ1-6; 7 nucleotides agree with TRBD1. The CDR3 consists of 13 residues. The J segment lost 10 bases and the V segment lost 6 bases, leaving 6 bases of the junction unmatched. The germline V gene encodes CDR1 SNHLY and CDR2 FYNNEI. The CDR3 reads CASSSEGGSPLHF. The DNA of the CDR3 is TGTGCCAGCAGCTCGGAAGGGGGCTCACCCCTCCACTTT.

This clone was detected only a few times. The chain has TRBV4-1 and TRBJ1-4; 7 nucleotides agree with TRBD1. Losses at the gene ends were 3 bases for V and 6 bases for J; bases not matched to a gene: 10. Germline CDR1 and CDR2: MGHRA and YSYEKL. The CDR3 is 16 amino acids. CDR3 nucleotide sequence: TGCGCCAGCAGCCAGGGGGGACAGCGCCACTATGAAAAACTGTTTTTT. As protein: CASSQGGQRHYEKLFF.

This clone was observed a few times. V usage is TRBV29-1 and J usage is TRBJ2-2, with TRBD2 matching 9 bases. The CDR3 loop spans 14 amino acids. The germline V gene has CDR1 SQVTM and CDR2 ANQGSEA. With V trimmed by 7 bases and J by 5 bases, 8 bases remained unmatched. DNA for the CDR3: TGCAGCGCCCGAAAAAGCGGGGGGACCGGGGAGCTGTTTTTT. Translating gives CSARKSGGTGELFF.

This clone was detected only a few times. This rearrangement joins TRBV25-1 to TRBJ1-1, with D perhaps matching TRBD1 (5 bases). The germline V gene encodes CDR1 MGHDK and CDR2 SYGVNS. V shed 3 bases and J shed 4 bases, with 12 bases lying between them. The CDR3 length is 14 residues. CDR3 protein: CASSDYGRVTEAFF. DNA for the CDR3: TGTGCCAGCAGTGACTATGGCAGGGTCACTGAAGCTTTCTTT.

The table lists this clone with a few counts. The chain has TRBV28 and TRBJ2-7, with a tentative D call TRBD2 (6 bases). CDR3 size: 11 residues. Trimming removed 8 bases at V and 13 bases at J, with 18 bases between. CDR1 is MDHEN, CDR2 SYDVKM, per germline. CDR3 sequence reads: CASRRGGTPYF. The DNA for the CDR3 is TGTGCCAGCCGAAGGGGCGGGACCCCTTACTTC.

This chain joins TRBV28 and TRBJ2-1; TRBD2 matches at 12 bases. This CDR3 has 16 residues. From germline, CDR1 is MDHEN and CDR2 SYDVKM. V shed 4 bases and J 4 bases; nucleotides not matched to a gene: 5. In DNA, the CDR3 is TGTGCCAGCAGTTACGCCGGGACTAGCGGGTACAATGAGCAGTTCTTC. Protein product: CASSYAGTSGYNEQFF.

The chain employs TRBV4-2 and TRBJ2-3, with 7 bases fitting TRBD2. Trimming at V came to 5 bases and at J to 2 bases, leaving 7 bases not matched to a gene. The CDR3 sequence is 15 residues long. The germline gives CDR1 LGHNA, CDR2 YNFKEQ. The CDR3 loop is CASSKTGTNTDTQYF. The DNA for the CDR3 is TGTGCCAGCAGCAAGACCGGGACTAACACAGATACGCAGTATTTT.

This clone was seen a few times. CDR3: CAWSLLGANEKLFF. The CDR3 bases are TGTGCCTGGAGCCTCCTTGGAGCAAATGAAAAACTGTTTTTT. This chain joins TRBV30 and TRBJ1-4; unclear D gene. Germline loops: CDR1 GTSNPN, CDR2 SVGIG (reference sequence). The length of the CDR3 is 14 residues. V gave up 3 bases and J gave up 5 bases, with 13 bases separating them.

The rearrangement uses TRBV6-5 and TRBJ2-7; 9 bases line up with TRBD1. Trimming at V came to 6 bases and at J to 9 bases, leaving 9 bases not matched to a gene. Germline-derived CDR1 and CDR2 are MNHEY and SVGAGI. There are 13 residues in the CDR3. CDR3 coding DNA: TGTGCCAGCAGCTCCGGGACAGGGCCCTCGCAGTACTTC. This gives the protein CASSSGTGPSQYF.